This is a list of T cell receptor beta chains from one sample in a study of patients and donors after allogeneic stem cell transplantation. TCRdb reanalysed the RT-PCR reads using MiXCR and keeps one entry per CDR3 protein. Of about a million distinct CDR3 sequences listed, approximately 19% were seen once; the top ten hold around 5.5%. The sequencing sample was made of blood, either unsorted or a sorted T cell fraction (not recorded which). These receptors came from a human donor who was either an allogeneic HSCT recipient or a stem cell or donor lymphocyte infusion donor (not recorded which). It is not recorded whose cells these are; they may come from a transplant donor. Both conserved end residues are trimmed from each CDR3. The D gene is left open where the match is weak. Expanded clones are given a class, and other clones once, few, many or no size at all.

d_call j_call v_call clone_size cdr3_aa
- TRBJ2-1 TRBV2 few ASQNDRF
TRBD2 TRBJ2-2 TRBV24-1 - ATSAGLAGRSGELF
- TRBJ1-1 TRBV5-1 many ASSFGATKGTEAF
- TRBJ1-1 TRBV6-2/TRBV6-3 - ASRPYIQYRENTEAF
- TRBJ1-1 TRBV12-3/TRBV12-4 - ASSSTDNTEAF
- TRBJ1-2 TRBV19 - ASTGGSRYT
- TRBJ1-2 TRBV6-2/TRBV6-3 few ASLSRGPYGYT
TRBD1 TRBJ2-7 TRBV20-1 - SARSRDRGWREQY
- TRBJ1-1 TRBV29-1 many SVEGRGETEAF
- TRBJ2-5 TRBV14 - ASSQVGGSTQETQY
TRBD1 TRBJ2-4 TRBV12-3/TRBV12-4 few ASSTPWGKQGSAKNIQY
- TRBJ1-1 TRBV4-2 few ASSQEVVGGAEAF
- TRBJ1-1 TRBV6-2/TRBV6-3 few ASSRPRGNTEAF
- TRBJ2-7 TRBV9 - ASSPQVGEYEQY
- TRBJ1-3 TRBV19 - ASSPDRSNTIY
TRBD2 TRBJ2-1 TRBV11-2 few ASSFGLAGGNNEQF
- TRBJ2-3 TRBV7-7 many ASSLGFSSTDTQY
- TRBJ2-7 TRBV7-2 few ASSLTAKTGAYEQY
TRBD1 TRBJ2-7 TRBV24-1 - ATSDPGQGAPYEQY
- TRBJ2-5 TRBV20-1 few SASQGITSDQETQY
- TRBJ2-2 TRBV15 many ATSRGNTGELF
- TRBJ2-3 TRBV5-6 few ASSLAPFSTDTQY
- TRBJ2-1 TRBV5-1 - ASSRRGELNNEQF
TRBD1 TRBJ1-6 TRBV20-1 - SAAGTVNSPLH
- TRBJ2-5 TRBV9 - ASSVTLRSQETQY
- TRBJ2-7 TRBV12-3/TRBV12-4 - ASSFDDGSTGYGEQY
- TRBJ2-7 TRBV29-1 - SVEYLGKGEQY
- TRBJ2-2 TRBV24-1 - ATSNRNTGELF
- TRBJ2-7 TRBV12-3/TRBV12-4 few ASSPLRGGEYRLSSYEQY
- TRBJ1-1 TRBV29-1 few SVESQGNTEAF
TRBD2 TRBJ2-1 TRBV6-5 few ASSYSAGANYNEQF
- TRBJ2-5 TRBV9 - ASSVEISGETQY
- TRBJ2-7 TRBV2 - ASSEVGYLGEQY
TRBD1 TRBJ2-7 TRBV12-3/TRBV12-4 - ASSRKTGSSYEQY
- TRBJ2-5 TRBV11-2 - ASSQIGRETQY
- TRBJ2-7 TRBV21-1 few ASSKAPKIAGGPYEQY
- TRBJ1-1 TRBV7-2 few ASSYPGGMWRAEAF
- TRBJ2-3 TRBV7-3 few ASSYRDSLTDTQY
- TRBJ2-2 TRBV30 few AWTVNTGELF
- TRBJ2-3 TRBV6-5 - ASSYSPRFTADTQY
- TRBJ2-3 TRBV12-3/TRBV12-4 few ASSLRVSQY
- TRBJ1-2 TRBV7-9 - ASSRLNPGRPYT
- TRBJ2-7 TRBV19 - ASSISTVREQY
- TRBJ1-5 TRBV20-1 many SARSDRNQPQH
TRBD1 TRBJ2-1 TRBV20-1 - SAPGQGADEQF
- TRBJ2-7 TRBV6-5 - ASAKAYEQY
- TRBJ2-3 TRBV5-6 few ASSHRVPTDTQY
TRBD1 TRBJ2-5 TRBV7-8 - ASSYRDSGETQY
- TRBJ2-1 TRBV9 - ASSVARTGSVVNEQF
- TRBJ2-3 TRBV6-1 few ASSAVGDTQY
TRBD2 TRBJ2-5 TRBV30 - AWARTSGRQTQY
- TRBJ1-1 TRBV9 few ASSPHPRQAAEAF
- TRBJ2-2 TRBV5-1 few ASSLGRDNTGELF
- TRBJ2-1 TRBV2 few ASSEPRVWNEQF
TRBD1 TRBJ2-2 TRBV9 few ASSPTTGGANGELF
- TRBJ1-4 TRBV18 - ASSPVSRKALNPQLF
- TRBJ1-2 TRBV7-2 few ASSHVLGGGYT